Below are 23 T cell receptor beta chains sequenced from a single sample in a study of CD8 T cells in ankylosing spondylitis. From the 5' RACE reads, TCRdb called clonotypes with MiXCR, one entry per CDR3 protein. The sample has some 240,000 distinct CDR3 sequences, 8.6% seen once. The sequenced sample consisted of blood, either unsorted or a sorted T cell fraction (not recorded which). The receptors shown here come from a male donor with ankylosing spondylitis or in good health (not recorded which).

In this sample, this clonotype turned up many times. The gene calls are TRBV5-1 and TRBJ2-7, with TRBD2 matching over 10 bases. Germline-derived CDR1 and CDR2 are SGHRS and YFSETQ. The CDR3 length is 16 residues. With 4 bases clipped from V and 2 bases from J, the junction kept 9 bases outside the gene matches. CDR3 bases: TGCGCCAGCAGCGGGAGTACTAGCGGGGATGCCTACGAGCAGTACTTC. Translating gives CASSGSTSGDAYEQYF. The full variable domain, with the rest looked up from reference TRBV5-1 and TRBJ2-7, is KAGVTQTPRYLIKTRGQQVTLSCSPISGHRSVSWYQQTPGQGLQFLFEYFSETQRNKGNFPGRFSGRQFSNSRSEMNVSTLELGDSALYLCASSGSTSGDAYEQYFGPGTRLTVT.

This clonotype was counted a few times. The chain has TRBV9 and TRBJ1-2, with D uncertain. Trimming took off 0 bases at V and 8 bases at J, with 14 bases between the two ends. Germline CDR1 SGDLS, CDR2 YYNGEE. CDR3 size: 14 residues. CDR3 sequence reads: CASSVDPEPRGYTF. The CDR3 bases are TGTGCCAGCAGCGTAGATCCGGAACCTAGGGGCTACACCTTC. Filled out from reference TRBV9 and TRBJ1-2, the complete variable domain reads DSGVTQTPKHLITATGQRVTLRCSPRSGDLSVYWYQQSLDQGLQFLIQYYNGEERAKGNILERFSAQQFPDLHSELNLSSLELGDSALYFCASSVDPEPRGYTFGSGTRLTVV.

The sample holds many counts of this clonotype. This chain uses TRBV6-1 with TRBJ2-5; 7 nucleotides match TRBD2. V lost 6 bases to trimming and J lost 4 bases; unmatched junction nucleotides: 11. Germline-derived CDR1 and CDR2 are MNHNS and SASEGT. This CDR3 is built from 15 residues. CDR3 sequence (DNA): TGTGCCAGCAGCCCTAGCGGTCCCTCCAGAGAGACCCAGTACTTC. It specifies CASSPSGPSRETQYF.

This clonotype has a handful of counts. This rearrangement joins TRBV10-2 to TRBJ2-1, with D unresolved. Per the germline V gene, CDR1 is WSHSY and CDR2 is SAAADI. V gave up 2 bases and J gave up 2 bases, with 7 bases separating them. This CDR3 contains 14 residues. The chain's CDR3 is CASSETAAYNEQFF. The CDR3 nucleotides read TGCGCCAGCAGTGAGACAGCCGCCTACAATGAGCAGTTCTTC.

This clonotype was picked up many times. The chain has TRBV11-2 and TRBJ2-4; 9 bases match TRBD2. The V gene end was trimmed by 4 bases and the J gene end by 3 bases; junction bases not matched to a gene: 13. The CDR3 has 18 amino acids. The germline V gene has CDR1 SGHAT and CDR2 FQNNGV. This chain's CDR3 is CASSSHSGLAGDKNIQYF. CDR3 nucleotide sequence: TGTGCCAGCAGCTCACATAGTGGATTAGCGGGAGACAAAAACATTCAGTACTTC.

The chain is built from TRBV5-1 and TRBJ2-2; the D is unclear. With 7 bases removed from V and 0 bases from J, the gap between germline ends came to 13 bases. In germline, CDR1 is SGHRS, CDR2 YFSETQ. This CDR3 contains 15 residues. The CDR3 sequence: CASAPLGPNTGELFF. DNA of the CDR3: TGCGCCAGCGCACCCCTAGGCCCGAACACCGGGGAGCTGTTTTTT. The complete variable domain, with remaining parts taken from reference TRBV5-1 and TRBJ2-2, reads KAGVTQTPRYLIKTRGQQVTLSCSPISGHRSVSWYQQTPGQGLQFLFEYFSETQRNKGNFPGRFSGRQFSNSRSEMNVSTLELGDSALYLCASAPLGPNTGELFFGEGSRLTVL.

This clonotype has a count of ten or more. This rearrangement joins TRBV7-6 to TRBJ1-3; D gene unclear. This CDR3 is built from 15 residues. Per germline, CDR1 SGHVS and CDR2 FNYEAQ. V shed 5 bases and J shed 0 bases, with 11 bases lying between them. The CDR3 is CASSPSAVSGNTIYF. Written as DNA, the CDR3 is TGTGCCAGCAGCCCCAGTGCAGTCTCTGGAAACACCATATATTTT.

This clonotype appeared a few times. The gene calls are TRBV5-1 and TRBJ2-7, with 13 bases identical to TRBD2. After removal of 0 bases from V and 7 bases from J, the junction contained 10 bases not matched to a gene. The germline V gene encodes CDR1 SGHRS and CDR2 YFSETQ. The CDR3 totals 17 residues. CDR3 region: CASSLGRGLAGVGEQYF. The CDR3 region has the DNA TGCGCCAGCAGCTTGGGACGAGGACTAGCGGGAGTAGGGGAGCAGTACTTC.

This clonotype was counted at least ten times. V is TRBV7-8 and J is TRBJ2-2, with TRBD1 as a possible D gene (5 bases). V gave up 11 bases and J gave up 4 bases, with 20 bases separating them. The CDR3 consists of 15 residues. Germline V gene sequence: CDR1 SGHVS, CDR2 FQNEAQ. The CDR3 DNA reads as TGTGCCGGATCACCAGGGATTTTGGGCACCGGGGAGCTGTTTTTT. It codes for CAGSPGILGTGELFF. The whole variable domain, remainder taken from reference TRBV7-8 and TRBJ2-2, is GAGVSQSPRYKVAKRGQDVALRCDPISGHVSLFWYQQALGQGPEFLTYFQNEAQLDKSGLPSDRFFAERPEGSVSTLKIQRTQQEDSAVYLCAGSPGILGTGELFFGEGSRLTVL.

This clonotype has a count of ten or more. In nucleotides, the CDR3 is TGCGCCAGCAGCTTGTACCCTCTGGGCAGTCCGAACACTGAAGCTTTCTTT. It encodes CASSLYPLGSPNTEAFF. The gene calls are TRBV5-1 and TRBJ1-1; D remains ambiguous. The CDR3 has 17 residues. Trimming removed 1 base at V and 1 base at J, with 17 bases between. CDR1 and CDR2 from the germline V gene are SGHRS and YFSETQ.

This clonotype was picked up a small number of times. The CDR3 DNA is TGCAGTGCTAGAGAGGGGACGGGGATGATCTACAATGAGCAGTTCTTC. Amino acids: CSAREGTGMIYNEQFF. The chain uses TRBV20-1 and TRBJ2-1; D may correspond to TRBD1 or TRBD2 (5 bases each). Germline CDR1 DFQATT, CDR2 SNEGSKA (reference sequence). This CDR3 has 16 amino acids. V lost 0 bases to trimming and J lost 3 bases, with 15 bases between them.

This clonotype was observed at least ten times. CDR3 residues: CASSVGGGNYGYTF. Here the CDR3 DNA reads TGTGCCAGCAGTGTCGGGGGGGGTAACTATGGCTACACCTTC. This chain connects TRBV6-1 to TRBJ1-2; D perhaps matches TRBD1 (5 bases). V lost 4 bases to trimming and J lost 1 base, with 10 bases between them. This CDR3 is built from 14 residues. Germline CDR1 is MNHNS and CDR2 is SASEGT.

This clonotype appeared a few times. V and J are TRBV7-9 and TRBJ1-2, with 7 bases identical to TRBD1. This CDR3 is built from 16 residues. CDR1 and CDR2 from the germline V gene are SEHNR and FQNEAQ (reference sequence). The junction had 9 bases not matched to a gene; V was cut back by 1 base and J by 4 bases. The CDR3 loop reads CASSLVDRTHFYGYTF. CDR3 bases: TGTGCCAGCAGCTTAGTGGACAGGACTCATTTCTATGGCTACACCTTC.

This clonotype was recorded many times. The V gene is TRBV10-3, the J gene TRBJ2-2, with D tentatively TRBD1 (6 bases). The ends were cut back, 8 bases at V and 3 bases at J, with 13 bases in the middle. This CDR3 contains 14 residues. Germline loops: CDR1 ENHRY, CDR2 SYGVKD. CDR3 loop: CAIGNREDTGELFF. CDR3 nucleotides: TGTGCCATCGGGAACAGGGAAGACACCGGGGAGCTGTTTTTT.

This clonotype was detected many times. The chain links TRBV19 to TRBJ1-1, with 8 bases matching TRBD1. CDR3 length: 13 residues. Germline CDR1 LNHDA, CDR2 SQIVND (reference sequence). Trimming cost V 7 bases and J 5 bases; bases outside gene matches: 6. The CDR3 nucleotides are TGTGCCAGTAAGGACAGGGAGGGAACTGAAGCTTTCTTT. Translation gives CASKDREGTEAFF.

This chain connects TRBV18 to TRBJ2-2; the D is unclear. The CDR3 runs 14 residues. CDR1 KGHSH and CDR2 LQKENI come from the germline V gene. V was trimmed by 4 bases and J by 4 bases, leaving 10 bases between them. For the CDR3, the DNA is TGTGCCAGCTCACGAGGATCCGGCACCGGGGAGCTGTTTTTT. This sequence encodes CASSRGSGTGELFF.

This clonotype was observed at least ten times. The V and J genes are TRBV5-6 and TRBJ2-3; tentative D call: TRBD1 (5 bases). V lost 1 base and J 5 bases, leaving 26 bases between the germline ends. CDR3 size: 19 residues. Germline values: CDR1 SGHDT, CDR2 YYEEEE. In DNA, the CDR3 is TGTGCCAGCAGCTTGATCGGTGGGGCAGGATTGGCCTCGGGAGATACGCAGTATTTT. It encodes CASSLIGGAGLASGDTQYF.

In this sample, this clonotype turned up many times. V is TRBV27 and J is TRBJ1-5, with a possible D match to TRBD1 (6 bases). Germline V gives CDR1 MNHEY, CDR2 SMNVEV (reference sequence). The V end lost 5 bases, the J end lost 6 bases, and 20 bases lay between the germline ends. The CDR3 loop spans 16 amino acids. This CDR3 is CASSPNWGRSGQPQHF. Here the CDR3 DNA reads TGTGCCAGCAGTCCAAATTGGGGGCGGTCTGGTCAGCCCCAGCATTTT.

The table lists this clonotype with a few counts. The rearrangement uses TRBV20-1 and TRBJ2-7; 11 bases map to TRBD1. Germline V lookup: CDR1 DFQATT, CDR2 SNEGSKA (reference sequence). The junction had 5 bases not matched to a gene; V was cut back by 3 bases and J by 1 base. This CDR3 is 15 amino acids long. The CDR3 region is CSARADRGPSYEQYF. The CDR3 DNA reads as TGCAGTGCTAGGGCGGACAGGGGGCCTTCCTACGAGCAGTACTTC.

This clonotype was detected only a few times. The chain carries TRBV5-1 and TRBJ1-1; 9 nucleotides agree with TRBD1. The junction had 6 bases not matched to a gene; V was cut back by 0 bases and J by 6 bases. CDR1 SGHRS and CDR2 YFSETQ come from the germline V gene. The CDR3 contains 15 residues. The CDR3 protein is CASSLAAGQGSEAFF. The CDR3, as DNA: TGCGCCAGCAGCTTGGCCGCGGGACAGGGTTCTGAAGCTTTCTTT.

V gene TRBV20-1 combines with J gene TRBJ2-3, with 8 bases matching TRBD2. The CDR3 has 16 residues. Germline V CDR1 and CDR2: DFQATT, SNEGSKA (reference sequence). Trimming cost V 5 bases and J 2 bases; bases outside gene matches: 12. The CDR3 protein is CSAGGIAGLITDTQYF. In nucleotides, the CDR3 is TGCAGTGCTGGGGGGATAGCGGGATTAATCACAGATACGCAGTATTTT.

Ten or more counts support this clonotype. The V gene is TRBV6-1, the J gene TRBJ2-1; 9 bases map to TRBD2. There are 14 residues in the CDR3. The V segment lost 9 bases and the J segment 3 bases; nucleotides outside the gene matches: 6. Germline CDR1 is MNHNS and CDR2 is SASEGT. The CDR3 is CASSRREGYNEQFF. CDR3 DNA sequence: TGTGCCAGTTCCCGGCGGGAGGGCTACAATGAGCAGTTCTTC.

This clonotype was observed a handful of times. The chain recombines TRBV25-1 with TRBJ1-3; D possibly corresponds to TRBD1 (5 bases). Germline CDR1 and CDR2: MGHDK and SYGVNS. The CDR3 covers 14 residues. Trimming stripped 8 bases from V and 0 bases from J, with 11 bases between. CDR3 region: CASGDGYSGNTIYF. The DNA for the CDR3 is TGTGCCAGCGGGGACGGATACTCTGGAAACACCATATATTTT.